The sequence of this TCR beta chain was determined in a study of shared clonotypes between healthy human individuals (dated by TCRdb to the early 2020s). Study-wide context: The cohort included three men and a couple of women between 18 and 49 years of age. For each donor, three plates each were used for CD4 naive and CD4 memory, two plates were used for CD8 naive, and one plate was used for CD8 memory. To estimate repertoire size and how much clonotypes are shared between individuals, the study performed deep sequencing of blood TCR repertoires from about five healthy adults. Different laboratories and diverse techniques were used to prepare libraries and sequence TCR repertoires, to increase sequencing depth and limit assay-specific biases. Each donor's leukapheresis produced roughly between roughly 0.85 and 9 billion PBMCs. General conclusions and limits of the study: Naive subsets generally had larger estimated clonotype richness than memory subsets. Clonotypes shared by all four sorted-subset donors showed higher generation probabilities than non-shared clonotypes. Pairwise subsampling indicated that sequencing depth was expected to affect the degree of clonotype sharing among donors. Because the study included a small number of donors, the genetic and exposure-history diversity represented was limited. Incomplete sequencing was indicated by rarefaction of sorted-subset datasets, despite the large sequencing depth. Across several donors, approximately 5% of naive CD4, 3.5% of naive CD8, roughly 2.3% of memory CD4, and 0.3% to 0.45% of memory CD8 clonotypes were shared. Sampling was restricted to blood, and TCR repertoires in tissues likely differ from the TCR repertoires found in blood.

Notes on this clone: Its target antigen remains unknown. The record has no base qualities; no much larger clone is one base away.

Using the deep immunoSEQ assay, TCR CDR3 regions were amplified from genomic DNA by multiplex PCR. Extracted genomic DNA from each cell subset was distributed evenly across all wells of several immunoSEQ 96-well plates, and each plate was treated as a replicate. For sorted subsets, each replicate PCR was loaded with approximately 0.2 ug genomic DNA, equivalent to about 30,000 T cell genomes. The purified libraries were quantified using a Qubit 3.0 fluorometer, sized with a Bioanalyzer 2100, and then quantified again using the KAPA Library Quantification kit. Each immunoSEQ 96-well plate was sequenced on its own single-read 150-cycle Illumina NextSeq 550 flow cell. The authors' analysis ran thus. Because the immunoSEQ output included only junctional sequences and no quality scores, the filtering could not be the same as the filtering used for full-length reads. To assign V/J genes and CDR3, sequences were annotated against IMGT germline references using PyIR, a Python wrapper for IgBLAST v1.9. Reads were removed for weak V/J assignments (E-value above 1e-6), missing CDR3, stop codons, out-of-frame junctions, or ambiguous translated residues. V3J clonotypes were defined as sequences sharing an identical inferred V gene, J gene, and CDR3 amino acid sequence. To compute the percentage overlap between repertoires, the number of shared unique clonotypes was divided by the size of the smaller repertoire. Three approaches were used to assess repertoire richness: RTK rarefaction, the Chao1 estimator, and Recon v2.1 estimates of unobserved clonotypes. Generation probabilities for all TCRbeta clonotypes obtained by the gDNA method from a handful of donors were computed using OLGA. This is the immuneACCESS table as TCRdb keeps it, with only in-frame sequences that have V and J called. A part of the clones is gone; compared with another copy, unresolved V genes explain less than half, and the rest is unexplained. V, J and clone size derive from that table, while D and trimming were established from the DNA sequence. Recorded for this sample are roughly 2.6 million clones; about 92% of them occurred a single time. Over 0.12% of the sample is in the top ten clones.

Trimming accounts for 2 bases at V and 5 bases at J, while the number of junction bases matched to no gene is 6. CDR1 and CDR2, looked up from the germline V gene, are SGHDN and FVKESK. The CDR3 numbers 15 residues from cysteine through phenylalanine. CDR3 DNA is the only sequence kept; it has 45 bases, read in frame from the first base. The donors were healthy, HIV-negative adults with no recently reported acute infections or vaccinations. Every donor was a Caucasian adult living in Nashville, Tennessee, USA. CD4+ T cells were enriched by magnetic negative selection, after which naive cells were positively selected on CD45RA and the negative fraction was taken as the memory subset. Blood was obtained by leukapheresis, after which PBMCs were separated by Ficoll-Histopaque density gradient centrifugation and cryopreserved in liquid nitrogen vapor phase. Purity and quantity of every magnetically sorted T cell population were checked by analytical flow cytometry. From each sorted fraction, genomic DNA was isolated and quantified by UV absorbance on a Nanodrop 2000c.

This sequence was found in a man aged 18 to 35 in good health. The sample was naive CD4+ T cells sorted from blood. According to the study, the label for this sample's cell subset or site signals: CD45RA+ positively selected. Recombination joined TRBV14 with TRBJ2-1; TRBD2 matches 7 bases in the middle. The encoded CDR3 is CASSQLLLADNEQFF. The DNA is TGTGCCAGCAGCCAACTCCTTCTAGCGGACAATGAGCAGTTCTTC.